Below are 6 T cell receptor beta chains sequenced from a single sample in a study of technical replicates of blood from a few donors. Assay used: immunoSEQ multiplex PCR; TCRdb lists only in-frame clones, some missing. This sample has about 76,000 clones, with 94% found just once. The source material was T cells isolated from PBMCs. The receptors were gathered from a human donor in good health.

V usage is TRBV5-4 and J usage is TRBJ2-5; the D gene is possibly TRBD2 (6 bases). The CDR3 spans 14 residues. Per germline, CDR1 SGHNT and CDR2 YYREEE (reference sequence). V dropped 6 bases and J dropped 0 bases, with 12 bases sitting between them. CDR3 residues: CASTSGVDQETQYF. As DNA, the CDR3 is TGTGCCAGCACGTCGGGAGTCGACCAAGAGACCCAGTACTTC.

V usage is TRBV11-2 and J usage is TRBJ2-5; TRBD2 matches at 8 bases. Germline CDR1 SGHAT, CDR2 FQNNGV. With 4 bases clipped from V and 3 bases from J, the junction kept 4 bases outside the gene matches. CDR3 length: 14 amino acids. CDR3: CASSWSGSKETQYF. In DNA, the CDR3 is TGTGCCAGCAGCTGGAGCGGGAGTAAAGAGACCCAGTACTTC.

V usage is TRBV5-1 and J usage is TRBJ2-3; 8 nucleotides align to TRBD1. Germline CDR1 and CDR2: SGHRS and YFSETQ. The CDR3 has 16 residues. The V and J ends lost 4 bases and 0 bases, in that order; junction bases with no gene match: 7. The CDR3 protein is CASSGGQAPSTDTQYF. CDR3 coding DNA: TGCGCCAGCAGCGGGGGACAGGCCCCTAGCACAGATACGCAGTATTTT.

The chain uses TRBV7-2 and TRBJ2-1, with a weak D call TRBD1 (6 bases). The CDR3 is 15 amino acids. Between the trimmed V and J ends, which lost 4 bases and 5 bases, there was a span of 15 bases. CDR1 and CDR2 (germline): SGHTA, FQGNSA. The CDR3 region has the DNA TGTGCCAGCAGCTCGACAGGACTCCTTGACAATGAGCAGTTCTTC. Its translation: CASSSTGLLDNEQFF.

This sequence joins TRBV27 and TRBJ1-5; TRBD1 matches 8 bases. The CDR3 totals 15 residues. Germline V gene lookup returns CDR1 MNHEY and CDR2 SMNVEV (reference sequence). Trimming removed 5 bases from V and 11 bases from J; junction bases left unmatched: 14. Here the CDR3 reads CASSPPGQVFSAQHF. CDR3 sequence (DNA): TGTGCCAGCAGTCCTCCGGGACAGGTTTTTTCGGCCCAGCATTTT.

The chain joins TRBV30 to TRBJ2-1, with D unresolved. The V end lost 8 bases, the J end lost 4 bases, and 15 bases lay between the germline ends. This CDR3 spans 13 amino acids. The germline gives CDR1 GTSNPN, CDR2 SVGIG (reference sequence). CDR3 protein: CAQAFRFYNEQFF. The CDR3 nucleotides are TGTGCCCAGGCTTTCCGGTTTTACAATGAGCAGTTCTTC. Drawing the rest from reference TRBV30 and TRBJ2-1, the complete variable domain is SQTIHQWPATLVQPVGSPLSLECTVEGTSNPNLYWYRQAAGRGLQLLFYSVGIGQISSEVPQNLSASRPQDRQFILSSKKLLLSDSGFYLCAQAFRFYNEQFFGPGTRLTVL.